This T cell receptor (beta chain) was retrieved from a study of T cells after yellow fever vaccination. Study summary: Researchers used SMART-Seq v4 Ultra Low Input to prepare fractions that had low cell numbers. General observations from the study: In FACS-sorted repertoires, abundant clonotypes from the bulk population could appear as contaminants.

TCRdb reprocessed the 5' RACE reads via MiXCR and lists one record per CDR3 protein. This table has 100,000 to 150,000 distinct CDR3 sequences, roughly 9% appearing once. Trimming removed 8 bases from V and 0 bases from J, with 26 bases in between. The CDR3 is made up of 19 amino acids. Only a few counts were recorded for this clonotype. Its antigen is not known. This sequence was found in a man in his late teens or twenties who received the YFV17D yellow fever vaccine. Sample: CD8+ T cells sorted from PBMCs, taken on the day of the yellow fever booster vaccination. The chain has TRBV12-3 or TRBV12-4 and TRBJ1-5, with D possibly TRBD1 on 5 matching bases. The CDR3 reads CASQRRAAGLPYSNQPQHF. Here the CDR3 DNA reads TGTGCCAGCCAACGCCGTGCCGCAGGGCTACCCTATAGCAATCAGCCCCAGCATTTT.